These 26 T cell receptor beta chains came from one sample sequenced in a study of T cell responses to AZD1222 COVID-19 vaccine. Repertoires were generated with immunoSEQ multiplex PCR, while TCRdb's copy carries only in-frame clones and drops some. The sample comprises about 50,000 clones, 60% to 85% of which are singletons, and roughly 6.6% rests with the top ten. Sequenced material: peripheral blood, taken on day 0 of AZD1222 vaccination. Receptor source: an adult in good health.

The chain employs TRBV27 and TRBJ2-3; no reliable D call. Germline CDR1 reads MNHEY; CDR2 reads SMNVEV (reference sequence). V lost 6 bases to trimming and J lost 2 bases, with 3 bases between them. The CDR3 extends over 11 amino acids. CDR3 region: CASSTTDTQYF. CDR3 coding DNA: TGTGCCAGCAGCACCACAGATACGCAGTATTTT.

J is TRBJ2-1 and V is TRBV9, with D possibly TRBD1 on 6 matching bases. Deletions cut 4 bases from V and 8 bases from J, with 19 bases between. CDR1 is SGDLS and CDR2 is YYNGEE in the germline V gene. The CDR3 has 15 amino acids. The CDR3 sequence is CASSSEQGWGHEQFF. As DNA, the CDR3 is TGTGCCAGCAGCTCAGAGCAGGGTTGGGGGCATGAGCAGTTCTTC.

V gene TRBV28 combines with J gene TRBJ1-5, with D possibly TRBD1 on 5 matching bases. V was shortened by 2 bases and J by 6 bases, with 11 bases between the two germline ends. CDR3 size: 14 residues. Per the germline V gene, CDR1 is MDHEN and CDR2 is SYDVKM. The CDR3 nucleotides read TGTGCCAGCAGTTTAGTCAGGGATGTTCAGCCCCAGCATTTT. Translating gives CASSLVRDVQPQHF.

This chain connects TRBV7-9 to TRBJ1-3, with D perhaps TRBD1 (6 bases). This CDR3 spans 15 amino acids. Germline CDR1 SEHNR, CDR2 FQNEAQ (reference sequence). Trimming stripped 1 base from V and 6 bases from J, with 13 bases between. In nucleotides, the CDR3 is TGTGCCAGCAGCTTAGGGGCAGGGGATGTAAACACCATATATTTT. Protein product: CASSLGAGDVNTIYF.

The chain has TRBV23-1 and TRBJ1-1; a weak D match, TRBD1 (6 bases). TRBV23-1 is noted as an ORF with a role that remains uncertain. V lost 0 bases and J lost 5, with 13 bases in between. This CDR3 has 15 residues. DNA for the CDR3: TGCGCCAGCAGTCAATCCACAGGGAAAAGGACTGAAGCTTTCTTT. This encodes CASSQSTGKRTEAFF.

Only a few counts were recorded for this clone. The CDR3 DNA follows: TGTGCCAGCAAAGACGGGTACCTGGGAGAGACCCAGTACTTC. Its translation: CASKDGYLGETQYF. The V gene is TRBV7-2, the J gene TRBJ2-5; unclear D gene. The CDR3 has 14 residues. V was clipped by 7 bases and J by 4 bases, with 16 bases between them. Looked up from germline, CDR1 is SGHTA and CDR2 is FQGNSA.

This rearrangement joins TRBV7-9 to TRBJ1-3; D is possibly TRBD1 (6 bases). Trimming cost V 2 bases and J 2 bases, with 10 bases left between them. The CDR3 has 15 amino acids. CDR1 and CDR2 (germline): SEHNR, FQNEAQ (reference sequence). The CDR3 sequence: CASSLSRGAGNTIYF. DNA for the CDR3: TGTGCCAGCAGCTTATCCAGGGGCGCTGGAAACACCATATATTTT. The variable domain in full, with the rest retrieved from reference TRBV7-9 and TRBJ1-3, is DTGVSQNPRHKITKRGQNVTFRCDPISEHNRLYWYRQTLGQGPEFLTYFQNEAQLEKSRLLSDRFSAERPKGSFSTLEIQRTEQGDSAMYLCASSLSRGAGNTIYFGEGSWLTVV.

This sequence joins TRBV2 and TRBJ1-4, with 8 bases that match TRBD1. Trimming cost V 6 bases and J 1 base; bases outside gene matches: 4. The CDR3 is 15 residues long. Germline V lookup: CDR1 SNHLY, CDR2 FYNNEI. CDR3 in amino acids: CASRAGGLTNEKLFF. CDR3 DNA: TGTGCCAGCAGGGCAGGGGGCTTAACTAATGAAAAACTGTTTTTT.

V gene TRBV28 combines with J gene TRBJ1-1; 7 nucleotides agree with TRBD1. The CDR3 is 14 residues long. After removal of 4 bases from V and 3 bases from J, the junction contained 5 bases not matched to a gene. Germline V gene lookup returns CDR1 MDHEN and CDR2 SYDVKM. DNA of the CDR3: TGTGCCAGCAGTTCGGGACAGTTTTACACTGAAGCTTTCTTT. Its protein product is CASSSGQFYTEAFF.

The rearrangement links TRBV7-3 to TRBJ2-5, with 8 bases identical to TRBD1. The germline V gene encodes CDR1 SGHTA and CDR2 FQGTGA. This CDR3 has 14 amino acids. V lost 1 base to trimming and J lost 4 bases; unmatched junction nucleotides: 2. The CDR3: CASSLNQGAETQYF. The CDR3 DNA follows: TGTGCCAGCAGCTTAAATCAGGGGGCAGAGACCCAGTACTTC.

DNA for the CDR3: TGTGCCAGCAGCCCGGGACAGGGAAACTATGGCTACACCTTC. Protein product: CASSPGQGNYGYTF. The V gene is TRBV4-2, the J gene TRBJ1-2, with 9 bases matching TRBD1. The CDR3 runs 14 residues. Germline V gives CDR1 LGHNA, CDR2 YNFKEQ. The junction had 2 bases not matched to a gene; V was cut back by 4 bases and J by 2 bases.

CDR3 amino acids: CASSARTGGGGDTQYF. In DNA form, the CDR3 reads TGTGCCAGCAGCGCCCGGACAGGGGGCGGTGGAGATACGCAGTATTTT. The chain joins TRBV9 to TRBJ2-3; 11 positions match TRBD1. CDR1 SGDLS and CDR2 YYNGEE come from the germline V gene. The CDR3 has 16 residues. With V trimmed by 3 bases and J by 5 bases, 8 bases remained unmatched.

V usage is TRBV2 and J usage is TRBJ1-5, with TRBD1 matching 11 bases. This CDR3 has 13 residues. The germline CDR1 and CDR2 sequences are SNHLY and FYNNEI. CDR3 DNA: TGTGCAGCAGGACAGGGGGCATATCAGCCCCAGCATTTT. Translation gives CAAGQGAYQPQHF. The full variable domain, with the rest looked up from reference TRBV2 and TRBJ1-5, is EPEVTQTPSHQVTQMGQEVILRCVPISNHLYFYWYRQILGQKVEFLVSFYNNEISEKSEIFDDQFSVERPDGSNFTLKIRSTKLEDSAMYFCAAGQGAYQPQHFGDGTRLSIL.

The chain joins TRBV9 to TRBJ2-5; 7 positions agree with TRBD1. Germline values: CDR1 SGDLS, CDR2 YYNGEE. Trimming at V came to 0 bases and at J to 2 bases, leaving 1 base not matched to a gene. The CDR3 is 14 amino acids. Here the CDR3 reads CASSVGGQQETQYF. The CDR3 nucleotides read TGTGCCAGCAGCGTAGGGGGACAGCAAGAGACCCAGTACTTC. The whole variable domain, remainder taken from reference TRBV9 and TRBJ2-5, is DSGVTQTPKHLITATGQRVTLRCSPRSGDLSVYWYQQSLDQGLQFLIQYYNGEERAKGNILERFSAQQFPDLHSELNLSSLELGDSALYFCASSVGGQQETQYFGPGTRLLVL.

This chain joins TRBV6-5 and TRBJ1-2; 8 bases are a match to TRBD1. Germline V gives CDR1 MNHEY, CDR2 SVGAGI. The ends lost 7 bases at V and 3 bases at J; junction bases unmatched: 4. This CDR3 has 13 residues. DNA of the CDR3: TGTGCCAGCAACGAACAGGGGGACTATGGCTACACCTTC. As protein: CASNEQGDYGYTF.

This chain uses TRBV11-2 with TRBJ2-6; the D gene could be TRBD1 or TRBD2 (6 bases each). CDR1 SGHAT and CDR2 FQNNGV come from the germline V gene. CDR3 size: 15 residues. The germline V and J ends were trimmed by 7 bases and 2 bases, with 12 bases remaining between them. This CDR3 is CASTLRGAGANVLTF. The DNA for the CDR3 is TGTGCCAGCACCCTTAGGGGGGCTGGGGCCAACGTCCTGACTTTC.

The chain employs TRBV5-4 and TRBJ2-2, with 8 bases lining up with TRBD1. J was trimmed by 5 bases and V by 4 bases; bases with no gene match: 10. The V gene's germline CDR1 is SGHNT and CDR2 YYREEE (reference sequence). This CDR3 has 16 amino acids. The CDR3 reads CASSPTSGGQTGELFF. Here the CDR3 DNA reads TGTGCCAGCAGCCCGACGTCAGGGGGCCAGACCGGGGAGCTGTTTTTT.

The V gene is TRBV10-1, the J gene TRBJ1-3; D is uncertain. Germline CDR1 reads WNHNN; CDR2 reads SYGVQD (reference sequence). With 6 bases removed from V and 1 base from J, the gap between germline ends came to 7 bases. The CDR3 contains 13 residues. In nucleotides, the CDR3 is TGCGCCAGCAGGGAGAGGTCTGGAAACACCATATATTTT. Protein: CASRERSGNTIYF.

In DNA form, the CDR3 reads TGCGCCAGCAGCTTCGGGGGGCAGCTCAACGAGCAGTACTTC. Amino acids: CASSFGGQLNEQYF. The chain recombines TRBV5-1 with TRBJ2-7, with D perhaps matching TRBD2 (7 bases). This CDR3 has 14 residues. In germline, CDR1 is SGHRS, CDR2 YFSETQ. Trimming shortened V by 2 bases and J by 5 bases, and 14 bases separated the two germline ends. Looking up the rest from reference TRBV5-1 and TRBJ2-7 gives the full variable domain: KAGVTQTPRYLIKTRGQQVTLSCSPISGHRSVSWYQQTPGQGLQFLFEYFSETQRNKGNFPGRFSGRQFSNSRSEMNVSTLELGDSALYLCASSFGGQLNEQYFGPGTRLTVT.

The chain has TRBV5-6 and TRBJ1-2, with 8 bases fitting TRBD1. The length of the CDR3 is 15 residues. Germline CDR1 is SGHDT and CDR2 is YYEEEE. With V trimmed by 0 bases and J by 7 bases, 8 bases remained unmatched. CDR3 amino acids: CASSLGGTGWSGYTF. The DNA of the CDR3 is TGTGCCAGCAGCTTGGGGGGGACAGGTTGGAGTGGCTACACCTTC.

The chain is built from TRBV27 and TRBJ1-2; D is ambiguous. Germline V gene sequence: CDR1 MNHEY, CDR2 SMNVEV (reference sequence). The CDR3 extends over 15 amino acids. The V end was cut by 5 bases, the J end by 1 base, with 14 bases between. DNA for the CDR3: TGTGCCAGCAGTCTCAAGATCGGGATTAACTATGGCTACACCTTC. It translates to CASSLKIGINYGYTF.

This chain joins TRBV27 and TRBJ2-7, with 9 bases fitting TRBD1. The CDR3 is 16 amino acids. After removal of 5 bases from V and 3 bases from J, the junction contained 11 bases not matched to a gene. Germline V gene lookup returns CDR1 MNHEY and CDR2 SMNVEV (reference sequence). CDR3 in DNA: TGTGCCAGCAGTACTGCTAGAGGACAGGGGCTCTACGAGCAGTACTTC. Translating gives CASSTARGQGLYEQYF.

The CDR3 loop reads CASSSTSAGLETQYF. The CDR3 region has the DNA TGTGCCAGCAGCTCAACCTCTGCGGGATTGGAGACCCAGTACTTC. The chain joins TRBV11-2 to TRBJ2-5; TRBD2 might be the D (6 bases). The CDR3 contains 15 residues. CDR1 and CDR2 (germline): SGHAT, FQNNGV. V lost 4 bases and J 5 bases, leaving 17 bases between the germline ends.

The V and J genes are TRBV7-2 and TRBJ1-1, with D maybe TRBD1 (5 bases). Germline CDR1 and CDR2: SGHTA and FQGNSA. Deletions cut 4 bases from V and 10 bases from J, with 19 bases between. This CDR3 has 14 residues. The CDR3 nucleotides are TGTGCCAGCAGCTCTCCCGGTACATGGGGGGGAGCTTTCTTT. It specifies CASSSPGTWGGAFF.

This clone was observed once. The genes are TRBV4-1 and TRBJ2-7, with 8 bases identical to TRBD2. The V segment lost 4 bases and the J segment 1 base; nucleotides outside the gene matches: 6. Germline CDR1 and CDR2: MGHRA and YSYEKL. The CDR3 has 15 residues. The CDR3 loop is CASSPTGTRSYEQYF. In DNA, the CDR3 is TGCGCCAGCAGCCCCACCGGGACTAGATCCTACGAGCAGTACTTC.

The rearrangement joins TRBV30 to TRBJ2-3; possible D gene TRBD2, 6 bases. The germline CDR1 and CDR2 sequences are GTSNPN and SVGIG (reference sequence). The CDR3 covers 14 residues. The germline V and J ends were trimmed by 5 bases and 0 bases, with 12 bases remaining between them. The CDR3 bases are TGTGCCTGGGGGACTGGGACCAGCACAGATACGCAGTATTTT. Encoded protein: CAWGTGTSTDTQYF.